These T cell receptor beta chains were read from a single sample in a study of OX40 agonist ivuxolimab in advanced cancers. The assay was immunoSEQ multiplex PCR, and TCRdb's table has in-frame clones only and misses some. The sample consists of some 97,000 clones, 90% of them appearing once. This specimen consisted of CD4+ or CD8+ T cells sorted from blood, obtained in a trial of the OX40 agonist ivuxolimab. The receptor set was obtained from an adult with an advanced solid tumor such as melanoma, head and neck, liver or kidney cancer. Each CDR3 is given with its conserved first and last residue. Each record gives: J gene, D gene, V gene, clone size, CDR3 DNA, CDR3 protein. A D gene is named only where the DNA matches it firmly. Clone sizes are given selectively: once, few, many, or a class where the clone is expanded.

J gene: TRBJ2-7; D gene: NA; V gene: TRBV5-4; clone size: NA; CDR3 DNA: TGTGCCAGCAGCACCTTTACCTCTTATGAGCAGTACTTC; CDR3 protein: CASSTFTSYEQYF
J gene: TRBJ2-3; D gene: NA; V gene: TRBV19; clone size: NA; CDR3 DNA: TGTGCCAGTAGTAGAGGCGGAAGCACAGATACGCAGTATTTT; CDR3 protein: CASSRGGSTDTQYF
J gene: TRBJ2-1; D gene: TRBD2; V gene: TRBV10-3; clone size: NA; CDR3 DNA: TGTGCCATCAGTGGTAGCGGGAGGGGAAATGAGCAGTTCTTC; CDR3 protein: CAISGSGRGNEQFF
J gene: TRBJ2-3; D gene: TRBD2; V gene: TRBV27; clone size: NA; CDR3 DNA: TGTGCCAGCATTGCACTAGCGGGAGGGATTAGCACAGATACGCAGTATTTT; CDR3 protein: CASIALAGGISTDTQYF
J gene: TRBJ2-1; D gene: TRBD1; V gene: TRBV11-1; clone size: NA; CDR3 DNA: TGTGCCAGCAGCTCAGGACAGGGCGTGGAGCAGTTCTTC; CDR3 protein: CASSSGQGVEQFF
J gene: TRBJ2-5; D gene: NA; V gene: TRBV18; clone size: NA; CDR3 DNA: TGTGCCAGCTCACCCCCGGGTCGAGAGACCCAGTACTTC; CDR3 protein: CASSPPGRETQYF
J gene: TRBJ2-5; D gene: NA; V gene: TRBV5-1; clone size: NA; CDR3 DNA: TGCGCCAGCAGCTTGGTTCTAGGCCAAGAGACCCAGTACTTC; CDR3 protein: CASSLVLGQETQYF
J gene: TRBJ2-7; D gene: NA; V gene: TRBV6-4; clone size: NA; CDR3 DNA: TGTGCCAGCAGTGTGGACAGTGGCTACGAGCAGTACTTC; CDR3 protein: CASSVDSGYEQYF
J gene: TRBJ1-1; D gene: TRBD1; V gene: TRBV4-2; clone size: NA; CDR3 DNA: TGTGCCAGCAGCCATCCCGGACAGGGAAACACTGAAGCTTTCTTT; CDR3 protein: CASSHPGQGNTEAFF
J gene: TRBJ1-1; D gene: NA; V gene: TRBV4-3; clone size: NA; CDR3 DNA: TGCGCCAGCAGCCAAGATCTCAGGGCGAACACTGAAGCTTTCTTT; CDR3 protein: CASSQDLRANTEAFF
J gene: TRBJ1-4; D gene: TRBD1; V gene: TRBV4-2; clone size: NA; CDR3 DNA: TGTGCCAGCAGCCAAGATCCGCCAGGAACAGGGGGGGAAAAACTGTTTTTT; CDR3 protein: CASSQDPPGTGGEKLFF
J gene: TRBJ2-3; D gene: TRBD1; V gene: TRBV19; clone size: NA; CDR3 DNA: TGTGCCAGTAGCCCGGACAGGGCCACAGATACGCAGTATTTT; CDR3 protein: CASSPDRATDTQYF
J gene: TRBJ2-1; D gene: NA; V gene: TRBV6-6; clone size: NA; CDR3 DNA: TGTGCCAGCAGTAGCCTAGCGTACAATGAGCAGTTCTTC; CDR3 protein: CASSSLAYNEQFF
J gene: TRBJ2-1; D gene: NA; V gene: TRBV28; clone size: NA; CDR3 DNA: TGTGCCAGCAGTTTAACTGAAGGCGAGCAGTTCTTC; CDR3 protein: CASSLTEGEQFF
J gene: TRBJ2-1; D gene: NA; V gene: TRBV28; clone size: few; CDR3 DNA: TGTGCCAGCAGTTTTCGGCAGGGGGTCCGCGGGAGCCTCTACAATGAGCAGTTCTTC; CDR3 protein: CASSFRQGVRGSLYNEQFF
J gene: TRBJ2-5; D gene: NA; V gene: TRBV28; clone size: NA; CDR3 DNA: TGTGCCAGCAGTCGAGGGTTCCAAGAGACCCAGTACTTC; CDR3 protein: CASSRGFQETQYF
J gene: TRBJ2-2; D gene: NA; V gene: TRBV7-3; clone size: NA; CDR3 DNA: TGTGCCAGCAGCTTAATAGGGAATTCCGGGGAGCTGTTTTTT; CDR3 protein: CASSLIGNSGELFF
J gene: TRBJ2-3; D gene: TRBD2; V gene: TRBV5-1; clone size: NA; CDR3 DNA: TGCGCCAGCAGCTTGGTATTCCTGGGAGCGGGAGGGGTAACAGATACGCAGTATTTT; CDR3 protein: CASSLVFLGAGGVTDTQYF
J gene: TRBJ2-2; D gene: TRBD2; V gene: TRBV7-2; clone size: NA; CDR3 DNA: TGTGCCAGCAGCACTAGCGGGGCGAACACCGGGGAGCTGTTTTTT; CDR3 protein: CASSTSGANTGELFF
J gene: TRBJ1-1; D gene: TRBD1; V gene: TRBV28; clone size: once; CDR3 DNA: TGTGCCAGCAGTCCGTCGACAGGGGGTATCGCTGAAGCTTTCTTT; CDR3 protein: CASSPSTGGIAEAFF